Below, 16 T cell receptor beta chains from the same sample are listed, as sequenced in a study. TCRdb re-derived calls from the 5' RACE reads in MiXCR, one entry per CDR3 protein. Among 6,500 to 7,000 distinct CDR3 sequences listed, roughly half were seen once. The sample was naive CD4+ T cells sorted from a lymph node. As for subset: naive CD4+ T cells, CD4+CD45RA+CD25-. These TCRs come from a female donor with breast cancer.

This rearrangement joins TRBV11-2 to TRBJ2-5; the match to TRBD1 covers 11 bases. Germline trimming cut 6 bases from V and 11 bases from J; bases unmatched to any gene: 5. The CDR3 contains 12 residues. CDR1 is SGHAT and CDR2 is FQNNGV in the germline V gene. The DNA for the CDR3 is TGTGCCAGCAGTTCGGGACAGGGGGGTCAGTACTTC. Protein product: CASSSGQGGQYF.

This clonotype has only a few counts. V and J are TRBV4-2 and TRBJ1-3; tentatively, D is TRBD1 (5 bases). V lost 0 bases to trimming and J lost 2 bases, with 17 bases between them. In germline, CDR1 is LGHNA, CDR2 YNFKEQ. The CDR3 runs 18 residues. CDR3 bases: TGTGCCAGCAGCCAAGATCTTACGGGACTACTCGCTGGAAACACCATATATTTT. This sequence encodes CASSQDLTGLLAGNTIYF.

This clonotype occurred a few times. CDR3 coding DNA: TGTGCCATCAGTGAGCCAAAGGCTAGCGGGAGCTTGAGAGAGACCCAGTACTTC. Protein: CAISEPKASGSLRETQYF. The chain has TRBV10-3 and TRBJ2-5, with 10 bases aligning to TRBD2. After removal of 2 bases from V and 4 bases from J, the junction contained 13 bases not matched to a gene. This CDR3 is 18 amino acids long. Germline assignment: CDR1 ENHRY and CDR2 SYGVKD.

CDR3 sequence reads: CATTGDRGNNEQFF. CDR3 bases: TGTGCCACCACGGGGGACAGGGGAAACAATGAGCAGTTCTTC. The genes are TRBV6-5 and TRBJ2-1; 10 nucleotides line up with TRBD1. This CDR3 comprises 14 residues. CDR1 and CDR2 (germline): MNHEY, SVGAGI. The V segment lost 10 bases and the J segment 5 bases; nucleotides outside the gene matches: 8.

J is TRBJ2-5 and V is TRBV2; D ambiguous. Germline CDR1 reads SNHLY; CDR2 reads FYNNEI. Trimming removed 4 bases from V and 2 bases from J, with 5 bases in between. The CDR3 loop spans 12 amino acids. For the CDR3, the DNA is TGTGCCAGCAGTGTCGAACAAGAGACCCAGTACTTC. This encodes CASSVEQETQYF.

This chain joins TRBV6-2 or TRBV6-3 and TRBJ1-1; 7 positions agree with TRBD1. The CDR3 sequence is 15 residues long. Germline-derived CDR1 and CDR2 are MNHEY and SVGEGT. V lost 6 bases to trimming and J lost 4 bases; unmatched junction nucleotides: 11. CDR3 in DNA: TGTGCCAGCAGCTACAGGGGAAGGTCTAGCACTGAAGCTTTCTTT. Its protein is CASSYRGRSSTEAFF.

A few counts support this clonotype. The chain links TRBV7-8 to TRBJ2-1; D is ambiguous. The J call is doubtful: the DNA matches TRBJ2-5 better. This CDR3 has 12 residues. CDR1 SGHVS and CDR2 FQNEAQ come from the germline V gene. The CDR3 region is CASSIHLKTQYF. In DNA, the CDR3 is TGTGCCAGCAGTATTCACTTGAAGACCCAGTACTTC.

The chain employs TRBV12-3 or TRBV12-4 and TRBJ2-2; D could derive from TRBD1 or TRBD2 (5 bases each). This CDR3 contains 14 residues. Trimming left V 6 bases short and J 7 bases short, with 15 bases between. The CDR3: CASRPPGTHGELFF. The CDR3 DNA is TGTGCCAGCAGACCCCCGGGGACCCACGGGGAGCTGTTTTTT.

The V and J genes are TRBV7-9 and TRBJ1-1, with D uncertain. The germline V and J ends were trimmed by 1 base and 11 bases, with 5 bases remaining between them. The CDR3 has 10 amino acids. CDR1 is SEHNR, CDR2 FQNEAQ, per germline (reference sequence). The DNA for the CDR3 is TGTGCCAGCAGCTTAGATGAGGCTTTCTTT. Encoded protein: CASSLDEAFF.

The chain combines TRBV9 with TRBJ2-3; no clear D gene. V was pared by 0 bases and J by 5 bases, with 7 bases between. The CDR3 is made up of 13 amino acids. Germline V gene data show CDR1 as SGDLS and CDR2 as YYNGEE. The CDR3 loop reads CASSVEREDTQYF. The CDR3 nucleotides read TGTGCCAGCAGCGTAGAAAGAGAAGATACGCAGTATTTT.

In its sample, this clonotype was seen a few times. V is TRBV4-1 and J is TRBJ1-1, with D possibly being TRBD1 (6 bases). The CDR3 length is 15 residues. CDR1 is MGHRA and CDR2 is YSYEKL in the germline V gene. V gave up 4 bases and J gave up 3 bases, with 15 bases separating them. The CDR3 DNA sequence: TGCGCCAGCAGCCGGGGGCCAGGGGTGTACACTGAAGCTTTCTTT. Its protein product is CASSRGPGVYTEAFF.

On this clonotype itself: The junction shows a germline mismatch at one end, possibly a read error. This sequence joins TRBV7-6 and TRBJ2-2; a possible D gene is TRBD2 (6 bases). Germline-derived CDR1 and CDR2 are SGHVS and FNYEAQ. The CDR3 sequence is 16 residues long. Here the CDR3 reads CASSLAPGTSGGELVF. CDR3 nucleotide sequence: TGTGCCAGCAGCTTAGCACCGGGGACCAGTGGCGGGGAGCTGGTTTTT. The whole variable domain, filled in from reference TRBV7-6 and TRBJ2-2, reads GAGVSQSPRYKVTKRGQDVALRCDPISGHVSLYWYRQALGQGPEFLTYFNYEAQQDKSGLPNDRFSAERPEGSISTLTIQRTEQRDSAMYRCASSLAPGTSGGELVFGEGSRLTVL.

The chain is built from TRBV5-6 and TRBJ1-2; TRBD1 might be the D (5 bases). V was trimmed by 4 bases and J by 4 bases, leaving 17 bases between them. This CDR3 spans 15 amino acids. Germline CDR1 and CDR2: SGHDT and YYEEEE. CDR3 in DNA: TGTGCCAGCAGCCCTATGACTGGGACTCTCTATGGCTACACCTTC. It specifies CASSPMTGTLYGYTF. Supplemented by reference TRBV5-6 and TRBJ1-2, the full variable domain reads DAGVTQSPTHLIKTRGQQVTLRCSPKSGHDTVSWYQQALGQGPQFIFQYYEEEERQRGNFPDRFSGHQFPNYSSELNVNALLLGDSALYLCASSPMTGTLYGYTFGSGTRLTVV.

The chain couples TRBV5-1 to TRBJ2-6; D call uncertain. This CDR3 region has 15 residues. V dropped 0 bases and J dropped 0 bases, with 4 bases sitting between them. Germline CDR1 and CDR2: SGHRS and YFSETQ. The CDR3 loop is CASSLGVSGANVLTF. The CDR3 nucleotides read TGCGCCAGCAGCTTGGGTGTCTCTGGGGCCAACGTCCTGACTTTC.

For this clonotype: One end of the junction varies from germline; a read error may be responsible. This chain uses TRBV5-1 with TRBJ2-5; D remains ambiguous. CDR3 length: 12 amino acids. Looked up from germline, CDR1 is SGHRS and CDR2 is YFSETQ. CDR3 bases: TGCGCCAGCAGCTATGACCAGGAGACCCAGTACTTC. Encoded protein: CASSYDQETQYF.

CDR3 sequence reads: CASSLRGAETQYF. CDR3 DNA: TGTGCCAGCAGCTTGAGGGGCGCCGAGACCCAGTACTTC. V gene TRBV7-9 combines with J gene TRBJ2-5; either TRBD1 or TRBD2 may fit D (5 bases each). The CDR3 totals 13 residues. Trimming took off 3 bases at V and 5 bases at J, with 10 bases between the two ends. From germline, CDR1 is SEHNR and CDR2 FQNEAQ (reference sequence).